This T cell receptor (beta chain) was profiled in a study of beta chain features in type 1 diabetes. Losses at the gene ends were 3 bases for V and 1 base for J; bases not matched to a gene: 5. The CDR3 length is 15 residues. Germline lookup yields CDR1 SGDLS and CDR2 YYNGEE. Expressed TCRB transcripts were sequenced because the entire RNA isolate underwent reverse transcription. The data were produced by immunoSEQ multiplex PCR, yet TCRdb's version contains in-frame clones alone and is incomplete. The table records 450,000 to 550,000 clones, about 29% of them present only once. Sample: naive CD4+ T cells from blood. The chain carries TRBV9 and TRBJ2-3; TRBD1 agrees at 7 bases. The sequence derives from a man aged 18 to 29 in good health. The DNA of the CDR3 is TGTGCCAGCAGCGAGACAGACAGGGGCACAGATACGCAGTATTTT. This codes for CASSETDRGTDTQYF.